This passage covers 2 T cell receptor beta chains from one sample sequenced in a study of PD-1 blockade in classical Hodgkin lymphoma (dated by TCRdb to about 2020). To prepare the library, the immunoSEQ multiplex PCR assay was applied. The table comes from immuneACCESS by way of TCRdb, which keeps in-frame sequences with V and J called. Part of the clones is missing from these tables; in studies checked, under half for an unresolved V gene and the rest for unknown reasons. In all, the sample holds about 43,000 clones, and around three quarters of those were seen once. The top ten clones comprise approximately 2.9% of the sample. The time point label, as the study defines it: cycle 2 day 1 (C2D1) of nivolumab. Relapse after autologous stem cell transplantation had occurred in all trial patients, and cohorts A, B and C were distinguished by prior brentuximab vedotin exposure. The starting material was peripheral blood mononuclear cells (PBMCs), obtained before the second cycle of nivolumab. These receptors originate from a human donor with classical Hodgkin lymphoma.

CDR3 amino acids: CASSVGGTVGTDTQYF. CDR3 DNA: TGTGCCAGCAGCGTAGGGGGGACGGTTGGCACAGATACGCAGTATTTT. The rearrangement joins TRBV9 to TRBJ2-3; D possibly uses TRBD1 or TRBD2 (5 bases each). This CDR3 spans 16 amino acids. V was pared by 0 bases and J by 1 base, with 12 bases between. Germline V gene sequence: CDR1 SGDLS, CDR2 YYNGEE. The full variable domain, rest sourced from reference TRBV9 and TRBJ2-3, is DSGVTQTPKHLITATGQRVTLRCSPRSGDLSVYWYQQSLDQGLQFLIQYYNGEERAKGNILERFSAQQFPDLHSELNLSSLELGDSALYFCASSVGGTVGTDTQYFGPGTRLTVL.

V is TRBV29-1 and J is TRBJ2-1; no definite D call. The CDR3 sequence is 11 residues long. The V end was cut by 5 bases, the J end by 9 bases, with 11 bases between. CDR1 and CDR2 from the germline V gene are SQVTM and ANQGSEA. In nucleotides, the CDR3 is TGCAGCGTTCGTCAGCTCCCTGAGCAGTTCTTC. It specifies CSVRQLPEQFF.